This entry concerns a single TCR beta chain. Other DNA sequences in the sample encode the same CDR3. The data were obtained in a study of blood T cell repertoires in COVID-19. Study in general: Samples came from the United States, Italy and Spain, spanning acute and convalescent COVID-19.

Authors' processing steps: Reference gene primers were amplified, and this amplification served to estimate nucleated cell counts. Clones were sequenced by immunoSEQ multiplex PCR, and TCRdb holds only the in-frame ones, with some missing. V and J calls plus clone size are reproduced from that table; the DNA served to infer D and trimming. The sample has roughly 280,000 clones, around four fifths seen once. This CDR3 region has 15 residues. Germline V gives CDR1 SGHRS, CDR2 YFSETQ. V lost 0 bases, J lost 0 bases, and 9 bases lay in between. J is TRBJ1-1 and V is TRBV5-1; D may be TRBD1 (5 bases). The specimen sequenced was peripheral blood. This sequence was found in a man aged 55 to 70 who had recovered from COVID-19. CDR3 sequence: CASSLVAGLNTEAFF. The DNA of the CDR3 is TGCGCCAGCAGCTTGGTAGCAGGGCTGAACACTGAAGCTTTCTTT.